This T cell receptor beta chain derives from a study of blood T cells in healthy people across ages (dated by TCRdb to 2015 to 2017). Regarding the study in general: In model experiments, roughly one uniquely barcoded TCR beta cDNA molecule per two T cells was captured by template switching. Donors of different ages were randomly distributed across sequencing lanes to avoid experimental bias. Donors were grouped into four age groups: young (average 16 years), middle-aged (roughly 40), aged (about 59) and long-lived (about 90). The study measured age-related changes in TCR beta repertoire diversity using deep sequencing normalized with unique cDNA molecular identifiers. Using the same blood draw, the study looked at two additional independent replicas of 1 million unique cDNA reads for two donors, one aged 18 to 29 and the other aged 80 or older. Overall results and qualifications from the work: A strong correlation was found between observed TCR beta diversity and the percentage of naive T cells measured by flow cytometry. Estimates of total diversity based on one million sequenced T cells were considered lower bounds and underestimates. As age increased, observed TCR beta diversity per million T cells dropped in a roughly linear way, and a significant reduction was already evident by age around 41. Compared with the aged group, more naive CD4+ T cells, fewer expanded clones and increased TCR diversity were shown by the long-lived group, suggesting age selection. Because the CMV infection status of the donors was unknown, age-related changes in expanded clonotypes may potentially have been confounded. Bulk unsorted PBMC profiling prevented conclusive comparison of naive and antigen-experienced compartments.

In regard to this clonotype: Its cognate antigen has yet to be identified. Per-nucleotide qualities are absent, and no much larger clonotype sits a single base away.

From the cysteine through the phenylalanine, the CDR3 covers 16 amino acids. The DNA shown is the 48-base CDR3, in frame from base 1. Based on the germline V gene, the CDR1 and CDR2 sequences are MDHEN and SYDVKM. Germline trimming amounts to 3 bases on V and 2 bases on J, with 3 as the count of junction bases outside the gene matches. Library preparation used 5' RACE. Sequencing was performed on an Illumina HiSeq 2500. A second PCR of roughly 6 to 11 cycles was run with a J-beta primer mix and a sample-barcoded 5' primer. A unique molecular identifier was introduced onto each TCR beta cDNA molecule by a template-switch 5' adaptor carrying 12 random nucleotides. At least 2.5 million CDR3-containing paired-end reads were obtained from each sample. The Mint cDNA synthesis kit, primed by a TRBC-specific oligonucleotide, was used to synthesize first-strand cDNA from all RNA. After uracil-DNA glycosylase treatment, a first 18-cycle PCR used universal primers M1SS and BC2_uni_R on all cDNA. In the source study's methods: Each sample was normalized by randomly selecting 1 million high-quality reads, each carrying a distinct molecular identifier. Instead of being binned into consensus sequences, reads with shared molecular identifiers were discarded. MiTCR, run with a Q25 quality threshold and the strictest error-elimination algorithm, handled CDR3 identification, clonotype clustering and error correction. A nonparametric unseen species model with Euler transformation was used to estimate lower-bound total TCR beta diversity. TCRdb reprocessing: public reads trimmed at Q25 with fastp, clones called with MiXCR, in-frame beta chains kept. Rows are unified per CDR3 protein, each entry keeping the most common DNA and genes. These V and J calls are TCRdb output, not the study's own analysis. Recorded for this sample are 1.5 million to 2 million distinct CDR3 sequences; 28% of them occurred a single time. About 8% of the sample is in the top ten clones.

The roughly 42 donors, aged about 6 to 100 years, were systemically healthy Caucasian individuals from Russia. Roughly 9 milliliters of peripheral blood were drawn from each donor into EDTA-treated Vacutainer tubes. PBMCs were isolated by Ficoll-Paque density-gradient centrifugation, with at least 6 million obtained per sample. Trizol reagent was used to extract total RNA from the PBMCs, yielding at least 6 micrograms per sample. Naive CD45RAhigh/CD27high T cell percentages were measured by flow cytometry on a PBMC aliquot from every donor. This TCR was recovered from a woman aged 25 to 39 in good health. The source material was blood. Rearrangement joined TRBV28 to TRBJ2-6; 8 junctional bases match TRBD2. The sequenced DNA is TGTGCCAGCAGTTTGGTTAGCGGGGCTGGGGCCAACGTCCTGACTTTC. This translates into CASSLVSGAGANVLTF. This CDR3, with the reference TRBV28 and TRBJ2-6 proteins standing in past its ends, gives the full variable domain DVKVTQSSRYLVKRTGEKVFLECVQDMDHENMFWYRQDPGLGLRLIYFSYDVKMKEKGDIPEGYSVSREKKERFSLILESASTNQTSMYLCASSLVSGAGANVLTFGAGSRLTVL.